A single sample gave rise to the 14 T cell receptor beta chains below, sequenced in a study of graft-versus-host responses after intestinal transplantation. Profiled with immunoSEQ multiplex PCR; TCRdb holds only in-frame clones, not every one. The table shows approximately 90,000 clones, with under 95% occurring only once. For these TCRs, the target antigens are not known. Sequenced here: unstimulated CD8+ T cells sorted from spleen or lymph node cells, sampled before intestinal transplant. All receptors derive from a human donor who received an intestinal transplant.

The J gene is TRBJ1-5, the V gene TRBV7-3; D is ambiguous. From germline, CDR1 is SGHTA and CDR2 FQGTGA. This CDR3 has 16 amino acids. V lost 5 bases and J lost 0, with 14 bases in between. The CDR3 sequence is CASSPPDTLSNQPQHF. CDR3 nucleotide sequence: TGTGCCAGCAGCCCCCCGGATACTCTTAGCAATCAGCCCCAGCATTTT.

The rearrangement uses TRBV6-1 and TRBJ2-7; D possibly corresponds to TRBD1 (6 bases). Trimming shortened V by 2 bases and J by 3 bases, and 11 bases separated the two germline ends. Germline V gives CDR1 MNHNS, CDR2 SASEGT. CDR3 length: 14 residues. CDR3 loop: CASSELQGIYEQYF. DNA for the CDR3: TGTGCCAGCAGTGAACTACAGGGCATCTACGAGCAGTACTTC.

The chain combines TRBV27 with TRBJ2-5; no clear D. Germline V gene data show CDR1 as MNHEY and CDR2 as SMNVEV (reference sequence). The length of the CDR3 is 13 residues. V was trimmed by 6 bases and J by 1 base, leaving 9 bases between them. CDR3 sequence: CASSPNGQETQYF. As DNA, the CDR3 is TGTGCCAGCAGCCCCAACGGCCAAGAGACCCAGTACTTC.

This chain joins TRBV28 and TRBJ2-7; D call uncertain. V gave up 4 bases and J gave up 7 bases, with 8 bases separating them. The length of the CDR3 is 11 residues. From germline, CDR1 is MDHEN and CDR2 SYDVKM. The DNA for the CDR3 is TGTGCCAGCAGTTCAGGACGGGAGCAGTACTTC. Translating it yields CASSSGREQYF.

V usage is TRBV27 and J usage is TRBJ1-2, with a possible D match to TRBD1 (6 bases). Germline V CDR1 and CDR2: MNHEY, SMNVEV (reference sequence). V was pared by 5 bases and J by 6 bases, with 16 bases between. The CDR3 has 14 amino acids. The CDR3: CASSPLTGHDGYTF. DNA for the CDR3: TGTGCCAGCAGTCCCCTTACAGGGCACGATGGCTACACCTTC.

The chain is built from TRBV9 and TRBJ1-2; 7 nucleotides align to TRBD1. With V trimmed by 0 bases and J by 8 bases, 7 bases remained unmatched. In germline, CDR1 is SGDLS, CDR2 YYNGEE. The CDR3 spans 14 residues. CDR3 sequence reads: CASSVDETGRGYTF. CDR3 coding DNA: TGTGCCAGCAGCGTAGATGAGACAGGGCGAGGCTACACCTTC.

In its sample, this clone was seen a few times. The chain joins TRBV10-2 to TRBJ2-7, with TRBD2 matching 8 bases. V shed 4 bases, J shed 3 bases, and the junction held 5 bases outside the gene matches. The CDR3 runs 14 residues. CDR1 WSHSY and CDR2 SAAADI come from the germline V gene. The CDR3 loop reads CASSGEAGDYEQYF. The DNA of the CDR3 is TGCGCCAGCAGTGGAGAAGCGGGAGACTACGAGCAGTACTTC.

In this sample, this clone turned up a few times. The rearrangement uses TRBV4-1 and TRBJ1-1; D gene ambiguous. This CDR3 is 13 amino acids long. The germline V and J ends were trimmed by 1 base and 3 bases, with 6 bases remaining between them. The germline CDR1 and CDR2 sequences are MGHRA and YSYEKL. The CDR3, as DNA: TGCGCCAGCAGCCAAGGGGCGGACACTGAAGCTTTCTTT. This sequence encodes CASSQGADTEAFF.

This chain connects TRBV7-2 to TRBJ1-1, with TRBD1 matching over 8 bases. J gave up 5 bases and V 3 bases, and 5 bases lay outside the gene matches. This CDR3 is 14 amino acids long. CDR1 and CDR2 from the germline V gene are SGHTA and FQGNSA. CDR3 coding DNA: TGTGCCAGCAGCTTCCGACAGGGGTGGACTGAAGCTTTCTTT. Translating gives CASSFRQGWTEAFF.

The chain employs TRBV4-1 and TRBJ2-1, with 9 bases matching TRBD2. The V gene's germline CDR1 is MGHRA and CDR2 YSYEKL. There are 16 residues in the CDR3. Trimming at V came to 4 bases and at J to 4 bases, leaving 8 bases not matched to a gene. Here the CDR3 reads CASSRWGLAVYNEQFF. Here the CDR3 DNA reads TGCGCCAGCAGCCGATGGGGACTAGCAGTATACAATGAGCAGTTCTTC.

With respect to this clone: The sample holds other DNA sequences that translate to the same CDR3. The CDR3 protein is CASSVGGQETQYF. The CDR3 DNA sequence: TGTGCCAGCAGCGTAGGAGGGCAAGAGACCCAGTACTTC. This chain uses TRBV9 with TRBJ2-5; perhaps TRBD2 as D (5 bases). Per the germline V gene, CDR1 is SGDLS and CDR2 is YYNGEE. The ends were cut back, 0 bases at V and 2 bases at J, with 5 bases in the middle. The CDR3 sequence is 13 residues long.

The chain combines TRBV2 with TRBJ2-7; D call uncertain. The CDR3 has 16 amino acids. CDR1 and CDR2 (germline): SNHLY, FYNNEI. V lost 7 bases, J lost 0 bases, and 19 bases lay in between. The CDR3 spells CASTTVRRTASYEQYF. The CDR3 bases are TGTGCCAGCACCACCGTCCGGCGGACCGCCTCCTACGAGCAGTACTTC.

J is TRBJ2-1 and V is TRBV2; no reliable D call. The length of the CDR3 is 13 residues. Germline V lookup: CDR1 SNHLY, CDR2 FYNNEI. The V end was cut by 4 bases, the J end by 0 bases, with 4 bases between. CDR3 amino acids: CASSASSYNEQFF. The CDR3 region has the DNA TGTGCCAGCAGTGCGAGCTCCTACAATGAGCAGTTCTTC.

The chain employs TRBV7-3 and TRBJ2-1, with 8 nucleotides matching TRBD2. J was trimmed by 5 bases and V by 5 bases; bases with no gene match: 5. The V gene's germline CDR1 is SGHTA and CDR2 FQGTGA. This CDR3 has 14 residues. The CDR3 DNA reads TGTGCCAGCAGCAACAGCGGGAGTCACAATGAGCAGTTCTTC. It translates to CASSNSGSHNEQFF.